This T cell receptor (beta chain) was identified in a study of shared clonotypes between healthy human individuals. As for the study in general: Per donor, three plates held CD4 naive cells, three held CD4 memory, two held CD8 naive and one held CD8 memory.

This CDR3 contains 16 residues. Per germline, CDR1 MNHNY and CDR2 SVGAGI (reference sequence). Trimming shortened V by 2 bases and J by 2 bases, and 13 bases separated the two germline ends. Template for every sorted-subset replicate PCR totaled approximately 0.2 ug DNA, roughly 30,000 T cell genomes. Sequenced by immunoSEQ multiplex PCR; TCRdb stores in-frame clones only, minus some. Of about 2.3 million clones in the sample, under 95% were seen once. This sequence joins TRBV6-6 and TRBJ1-3; D unresolved. The receptor comes from a man aged 18 to 29 in good health. Some clones in this sample may be carry-over from other donors' samples. Sequences were obtained from naive CD4+ T cells from PBMCs. Specified subset: CD45RA+ positively selected. This chain's CDR3 is CASSYGYRTAGNTIYF. CDR3 bases: TGTGCCAGCAGTTACGGGTACCGAACGGCTGGAAACACCATATATTTT.